Listed here are 14 T cell receptor beta chains from one sample, sequenced in a study of breast tumors, draining lymph nodes, adjacent tissues. TCRdb re-derived calls from the multiplex PCR reads in MiXCR, one entry per CDR3 protein. The table lists under 80,000 distinct CDR3 sequences, around two fifths of them singletons. Specimen: breast tumor tissue. These receptors originate from a female donor with breast cancer. Some clones in this sample may be carry-over from other donors' samples.

Many counts were recorded for this clonotype. The chain combines TRBV4-2 with TRBJ1-4; a weak D match, TRBD1 (5 bases). V lost 1 base, J lost 8 bases, and 20 bases lay in between. This CDR3 comprises 17 residues. Germline CDR1 reads LGHNA; CDR2 reads YNFKEQ. The CDR3 coding sequence is TGTGCCAGCAGCCAAGGCGTTCTCGGGGCCCGGGGCGAAAAACTGTTTTTT. Encoded protein: CASSQGVLGARGEKLFF.

This chain links TRBV6-5 with TRBJ2-2; 8 nucleotides align to TRBD1. Trimming at V came to 6 bases and at J to 7 bases, leaving 10 bases not matched to a gene. The CDR3 runs 15 residues. CDR1 MNHEY and CDR2 SVGAGI come from the germline V gene. In DNA, the CDR3 is TGTGCCAGCAGCCACGGTTCAGGGGGCGGCGGGGAGCTGTTTTTT. It yields the protein CASSHGSGGGGELFF.

This clonotype was recorded many times. This CDR3 is missing its conserved last phenylalanine or tryptophan, likely due to a read error. It is unclear where the CDR3 begins or ends on the DNA, so no DNA is shown, and the CDR3 is as TCRdb lists it. CDR3 amino acids: CASSLGGQGPIEI. The genes are TRBV11-3 and TRBJ2-3; TRBD1, as called in the table, went unchecked against the DNA. Inclusive of both ends, the CDR3 amounts to 13 amino acids. Germline CDR1 and CDR2: SGHNT and YENEEA.

This clonotype was found many times. The chain employs TRBV7-3 and TRBJ2-2; D gene uncertain. The CDR3 extends over 14 amino acids. CDR1 is SGHTA and CDR2 is FQGTGA in the germline V gene. Trimming removed 3 bases at V and 2 bases at J, with 7 bases between. CDR3 in DNA: TGTGCCAGCAGCTTGTCTTACAACACCGGGGAGCTGTTTTTT. Protein sequence: CASSLSYNTGELFF.

On this clonotype: This may come from a read error, since a much larger clone is one base off. This chain uses TRBV6-5 with TRBJ2-7; possible D gene TRBD1, 5 bases. Germline-derived CDR1 and CDR2 are MNHEY and SVGAGI. The CDR3 length is 12 residues. With 2 bases removed from V and 3 bases from J, the gap between germline ends came to 5 bases. CDR3 in amino acids: CASSYDSYEQYF. The CDR3 nucleotides read TGTGCCAGCAGTTACGACAGCTACGAGCAGTACTTC.

In its sample, this clonotype was seen many times. V and J are TRBV11-2 and TRBJ1-6; the match to TRBD1 covers 9 bases. V lost 4 bases, J lost 6 bases, and 7 bases stayed unmatched. The V gene's germline CDR1 is SGHAT and CDR2 FQNNGV. CDR3 length: 16 amino acids. The CDR3: CASSSPGQGLNSPLHF. CDR3 nucleotide sequence: TGTGCCAGCAGCTCCCCGGGACAGGGCCTTAATTCACCCCTCCACTTT. The complete variable domain, with remaining parts taken from reference TRBV11-2 and TRBJ1-6, reads EAGVAQSPRYKIIEKRQSVAFWCNPISGHATLYWYQQILGQGPKLLIQFQNNGVVDDSQLPKDRFSAERLKGVDSTLKIQPAKLEDSAVYLCASSSPGQGLNSPLHFGNGTRLTVT.

This clonotype was seen repeatedly, ten times or more. The chain joins TRBV5-1 to TRBJ1-2; TRBD1 agrees at 12 bases. CDR1 is SGHRS and CDR2 is YFSETQ in the germline V gene. The CDR3 loop spans 17 amino acids. Trimming took 4 bases from V and 1 from J; bases not matched to a gene: 8. CDR3: CASSQGGTGGLNYGYTF. The CDR3 coding sequence is TGCGCCAGCAGCCAAGGAGGGACAGGGGGCCTTAACTATGGCTACACCTTC.

V is TRBV7-8 and J is TRBJ2-6, with 8 positions matching TRBD2. After removal of 5 bases from V and 4 bases from J, the junction contained 4 bases not matched to a gene. CDR3 length: 15 amino acids. The germline gives CDR1 SGHVS, CDR2 FQNEAQ. As DNA, the CDR3 is TGTGCCAGCAGCCCATCTAGCGGGGGGGCCAACGTCCTGACTTTC. Its translation is CASSPSSGGANVLTF.

Notes on this clonotype: A much larger clonotype is one base distant, so this may be a read error. The rearrangement uses TRBV20-1 and TRBJ2-1; D not certain. The CDR3 extends over 11 amino acids. CDR1 and CDR2 (germline): DFQATT, SNEGSKA (reference sequence). In nucleotides, the CDR3 is TGCAGTGCTTACAGATACAATGAGCAGCCCTTC. It is translated as CSAYRYNEQPF.

As for this clonotype: With a much larger clone just one base away, this may be a read error. The chain links TRBV5-6 to TRBJ2-7; no reliable D call. Per the germline V gene, CDR1 is SGHDT and CDR2 is YYEEEE. The CDR3 extends over 12 amino acids. V lost 2 bases, J lost 6 bases, and 9 bases lay in between. The CDR3 here is CASSFGRSEQYF. The CDR3 DNA follows: TGTGCCAGCAGCTTTGGACGCTCCGAGCAGTACTTC. Supplemented by reference TRBV5-6 and TRBJ2-7, the full variable domain reads DAGVTQSPTHLIKTRGQQVTLRCSPKSGHDTVSWYQQALGQGPQFIFQYYEEEERQRGNFPDRFSGHQFPNYSSELNVNALLLGDSALYLCASSFGRSEQYFGPGTRLTVT.

This clonotype has a count of ten or more. This rearrangement joins TRBV29-1 to TRBJ1-3; D remains unclear. The CDR3 loop spans 14 amino acids. Germline V gene sequence: CDR1 SQVTM, CDR2 ANQGSEA. The V gene lost 4 bases and the J gene lost 0 bases, with 10 bases spanning the gap. The CDR3 is CSVVVGTSGNTIYF. The CDR3 nucleotides read TGCAGCGTTGTCGTCGGCACCTCTGGAAACACCATATATTTT.

Points on this clonotype: One base away lies a much larger clone, so this may be a sequencing read error. The chain recombines TRBV6-2 or TRBV6-3 with TRBJ2-7; D is uncertain. CDR1 MNHEY and CDR2 SVGEGT come from the germline V gene. The V end lost 11 bases, the J end lost 4 bases, and 18 bases lay between the germline ends. This CDR3 is 13 amino acids long. This CDR3 is CACTRTILYEQYF. As DNA, the CDR3 is TGTGCCTGCACCAGGACCATACTTTACGAGCAGTACTTC.

This clonotype was counted between two and nine times. This may arise from a read error, as a much more abundant clone is one base away. This chain uses TRBV7-9 with TRBJ1-2; no firm D call. The CDR3 runs to 15 residues. Germline V gene sequence: CDR1 SEHNR, CDR2 FQNEAQ (reference sequence). This CDR3 is CASSPTPGRFYGYPF. The CDR3 DNA reads TGTGCCAGCAGCCCCACCCCAGGCCGCTTCTATGGCTACCCCTTC. The whole variable domain, remainder taken from reference TRBV7-9 and TRBJ1-2, is DTGVSQNPRHKITKRGQNVTFRCDPISEHNRLYWYRQTLGQGPEFLTYFQNEAQLEKSRLLSDRFSAERPKGSFSTLEIQRTEQGDSAMYLCASSPTPGRFYGYPFGSGTRLTVV.

The chain couples TRBV15 to TRBJ1-5; 9 bases align to TRBD1. V trimming: 6 bases; J trimming: 3 bases; junction bases outside the gene matches: 3. Germline V CDR1 and CDR2: LNHNV, YYDKDF (reference sequence). The CDR3 consists of 14 residues. As DNA, the CDR3 is TGTGCCACCAGAAGGACAGGGGACAATCAGCCCCAGCATTTT. Protein product: CATRRTGDNQPQHF.